Here is one TCR beta chain with its context. The antigen is undetermined. CDR1 is MNHEY and CDR2 is SVGEGT in the germline V gene. CDR3 size: 20 residues. These data originate in a study of monozygotic twins with inflammatory bowel disease. General study points: Different subtypes (of T cells) could not be told apart from one another.

Template switching incorporated UMIs with a 6-nucleotide sample barcode. One entry per CDR3 protein, without DNA, is what TCRdb gives after re-calling the 5' RACE reads. Its listing shows 150,000 or so distinct CDR3 sequences. Sequenced: blood. V gene TRBV6-2 or TRBV6-3 combines with J gene TRBJ1-6; with no DNA, the TCRdb D assignment of TRBD1 cannot be verified. This clonotype was sampled from a human donor with ulcerative colitis or Crohn's disease, or a healthy co-twin of an affected twin (not recorded which). CDR3 residues: CASSSNSGTGASSYNSPLHF.